These T cell receptor beta chains were read from a single sample in a study of cytomegalovirus exposure and HLA in healthy donors. This table comes from immunoSEQ multiplex PCR, and its TCRdb copy is limited to in-frame clones, with some not included. The sample shows roughly 80,000 clones, about 66% of them seen only once. Sample: PBMCs. The receptors stem from a man between 60 and 75 years old in good health and CMV-seropositive. Each CDR3 is given with its conserved first and last residue. D genes are given only for firm matches. A row's size may be missing; if present it is once, few, many or a size class.

d_gene: -
abundance: -
j_gene: TRBJ2-7
v_gene: TRBV28
CDR3nt: TGTGCCAGCAGCGGACAGTTTTACGAGCAGTACTTC
CDR3aa: CASSGQFYEQYF

d_gene: -
abundance: -
j_gene: TRBJ1-1
v_gene: TRBV4-3
CDR3nt: TGCGCCAGCAGCCAAGAAACAGGGCGGGCTTTCTTT
CDR3aa: CASSQETGRAFF

d_gene: -
abundance: -
j_gene: TRBJ1-5
v_gene: TRBV19
CDR3nt: TGTGCCAGCCAGTGGGCCAGCAATCAGCCCCAGCATTTT
CDR3aa: CASQWASNQPQHF

d_gene: TRBD2
abundance: -
j_gene: TRBJ2-2
v_gene: TRBV6-4
CDR3nt: TGTGCCAGCCCTCCGGAGGGTAGCGGGACCCCGGGAGGCACCGGGGAGCTGTTTTTT
CDR3aa: CASPPEGSGTPGGTGELFF

d_gene: -
abundance: -
j_gene: TRBJ2-7
v_gene: TRBV5-1
CDR3nt: TGCGCCAGCAGCTTGGCCAGTGGCCTTGAGCAGTACTTC
CDR3aa: CASSLASGLEQYF

d_gene: -
abundance: -
j_gene: TRBJ2-2
v_gene: TRBV9
CDR3nt: TGTGCCAGCAGCGTGCGGGGAAACACCGGGGAGCTGTTTTTT
CDR3aa: CASSVRGNTGELFF

d_gene: -
abundance: -
j_gene: TRBJ2-5
v_gene: TRBV5-1
CDR3nt: TGCGCCAGCAGCTTGGCCTATGTGGCGGGGAGAGAAGAGACCCAGTACTTC
CDR3aa: CASSLAYVAGREETQYF

d_gene: -
abundance: -
j_gene: TRBJ2-7
v_gene: TRBV10-2
CDR3nt: TGCGCCAGCACCCCCCGGTCTTCTAGCTACGAGCAGTACTTC
CDR3aa: CASTPRSSSYEQYF

d_gene: -
abundance: -
j_gene: TRBJ1-3
v_gene: TRBV30
CDR3nt: TGTGCCTGGAGTTCAGGGGATTTCAACACCATATATTTT
CDR3aa: CAWSSGDFNTIYF

d_gene: TRBD2
abundance: few
j_gene: TRBJ2-1
v_gene: TRBV7-9
CDR3nt: TGTGCCAGCAGCTCCCCGACTAGCGGGTGGGACCCCTACAATGAGCAGTTCTTC
CDR3aa: CASSSPTSGWDPYNEQFF

d_gene: TRBD2
abundance: -
j_gene: TRBJ2-7
v_gene: TRBV9
CDR3nt: TGTGCCAGCAGCCCCGGTGGGAGCGGGGGGGCCTACGAGCAGTACTTC
CDR3aa: CASSPGGSGGAYEQYF

d_gene: -
abundance: once
j_gene: TRBJ1-1
v_gene: TRBV14
CDR3nt: TGTGCCAGCAGCCCGAGTGAAGCTTTCTTT
CDR3aa: CASSPSEAFF

d_gene: TRBD1
abundance: -
j_gene: TRBJ1-2
v_gene: TRBV4-1
CDR3nt: TGCGCCAGCAGCCAAGGAGAGACAGGGCTGGGTGGCTACACCTTC
CDR3aa: CASSQGETGLGGYTF

d_gene: TRBD1
abundance: -
j_gene: TRBJ1-2
v_gene: TRBV19
CDR3nt: TGTGCCAGTAGGGAGTTTGGACAGGGGTTTGATGGCTACACCTTC
CDR3aa: CASREFGQGFDGYTF

d_gene: -
abundance: few
j_gene: TRBJ2-1
v_gene: TRBV7-6
CDR3nt: TGTGCCAGCAGTTCTAGCTTGAATGAGCAGTTCTTC
CDR3aa: CASSSSLNEQFF